These 24 T cell receptor beta chains came from one sample sequenced in a study of low-dose radiotherapy and immunotherapy resistance in tumors. TCR amplification involved 20 PCR cycles with a constant-region primer and V-primer adapter. TCRdb reanalysed the reads using MiXCR and keeps one entry per CDR3 protein. Here the sample spans about 50,000 distinct CDR3 sequences, 12% being singletons. The time point was: before trial treatment. Specimen: PBMCs, collected before treatment. The receptors stem from a female donor with ovarian cancer.

In this sample, this clonotype turned up many times. The chain recombines TRBV29-1 with TRBJ1-5; the D gene is possibly TRBD1 (6 bases). This CDR3 has 15 amino acids. V lost 0 bases to trimming and J lost 1 base, with 10 bases between them. Germline V CDR1 and CDR2: SQVTM, ANQGSEA. CDR3 nucleotide sequence: TGCAGCGTTGAAGAGGGGGCAGGGAGCAATCAGCCCCAGCATTTT. Translating it yields CSVEEGAGSNQPQHF.

This clonotype was detected ten times or more. The V gene is TRBV6-2 or TRBV6-3, the J gene TRBJ2-7; no reliable D call. Looked up from germline, CDR1 is MNHEY and CDR2 is SVGEGT. The CDR3 runs 14 residues. V was shortened by 2 bases and J by 3 bases, with 11 bases between the two germline ends. CDR3 in amino acids: CASSYARTGYEQYF. CDR3 nucleotides: TGTGCCAGCAGTTACGCAAGGACCGGCTACGAGCAGTACTTC.

This chain uses TRBV6-6 with TRBJ2-7, with a weak D call TRBD1 (5 bases). Germline loops: CDR1 MNHNY, CDR2 SVGAGI (reference sequence). V lost 0 bases and J lost 2, with 11 bases in between. This CDR3 has 15 residues. CDR3: CASSYSGQGTYEQYF. CDR3 coding DNA: TGTGCCAGCAGTTACTCAGGCCAGGGCACCTACGAGCAGTACTTC.

Many counts were recorded for this clonotype. The rearrangement links TRBV27 to TRBJ2-3, with 9 positions matching TRBD1. The germline gives CDR1 MNHEY, CDR2 SMNVEV (reference sequence). The CDR3 length is 14 residues. V lost 5 bases to trimming and J lost 9 bases; unmatched junction nucleotides: 9. The CDR3 loop is CASSPRTGERTQYF. DNA of the CDR3: TGTGCCAGCAGTCCTCGGACAGGGGAGAGGACGCAGTATTTT.

This clonotype was detected ten times or more. The chain links TRBV7-3 to TRBJ2-3; D could derive from TRBD1 or TRBD2 (5 bases each). Per germline, CDR1 SGHTA and CDR2 FQGTGA. CDR3 length: 14 residues. V lost 3 bases, J lost 8 bases, and 15 bases lay in between. CDR3 sequence (DNA): TGTGCCAGCAGCTTGGGCTCCCTTGGGGGTACGCAGTATTTT. Amino acids: CASSLGSLGGTQYF. Full variable domain (missing parts from reference TRBV7-3 and TRBJ2-3): GAGVSQTPSNKVTEKGKYVELRCDPISGHTALYWYRQSLGQGPEFLIYFQGTGAADDSGLPNDRFFAVRPEGSVSTLKIQRTERGDSAVYLCASSLGSLGGTQYFGPGTRLTVL.

In its sample, this clonotype was seen many times. J is TRBJ2-1 and V is TRBV21-1; TRBD2, the table's D call, was not compared with the DNA. TRBV21-1 is classified as a pseudogene. CDR3 length equals 16 residues. The CDR3 bases are TGTGCCAGCAGCAAAGGGTTCCGACTAGGATACAATGAGCAGTTCTTC. Residues: CASSKGFRLGYNEQFF.

This clonotype has at least ten counts. The chain has TRBV28 and TRBJ2-2; maybe TRBD1 (5 bases). The ends were cut back, 5 bases at V and 5 bases at J, with 15 bases in the middle. Germline values: CDR1 MDHEN, CDR2 SYDVKM. This CDR3 has 15 amino acids. The CDR3 spells CASSPPRTPTGELFF. Written as DNA, the CDR3 is TGTGCCAGCAGTCCCCCCCGGACACCAACCGGGGAGCTGTTTTTT.

This clonotype came up many times. The genes are TRBV7-3 and TRBJ2-7; 11 bases fit TRBD2. Germline values: CDR1 SGHTA, CDR2 FQGTGA. The junction had 15 bases not matched to a gene; V was cut back by 5 bases and J by 9 bases. The CDR3 is made up of 16 amino acids. The CDR3 spells CASSAGGTSGGWGQYF. For the CDR3, the DNA is TGTGCCAGCAGCGCCGGCGGGACTAGCGGCGGCTGGGGGCAGTACTTC.

The table lists this clonotype with many counts. The rearrangement uses TRBV29-1 and TRBJ2-7; D unclear. V lost 7 bases and J lost 3, with 16 bases in between. Germline assignment: CDR1 SQVTM and CDR2 ANQGSEA. The CDR3 has 13 residues. CDR3 nucleotide sequence: TGCAGCGCCGGTGGTGCTCTCAACTACGAGCAGTACTTC. It specifies CSAGGALNYEQYF.

This clonotype has a count of ten or more. V is TRBV2 and J is TRBJ2-7; D is uncertain. This CDR3 is built from 11 residues. Germline lookup yields CDR1 SNHLY and CDR2 FYNNEI. The V gene lost 10 bases and the J gene lost 2 bases, with 9 bases spanning the gap. The CDR3 sequence is CATGQAYEQYF. The CDR3 DNA reads as TGTGCCACCGGGCAAGCCTACGAGCAGTACTTC.

This chain connects TRBV29-1 to TRBJ2-2; 8 nucleotides line up with TRBD1. The length of the CDR3 is 15 residues. Germline CDR1 and CDR2: SQVTM and ANQGSEA. V dropped 5 bases and J dropped 4; count of bases not matched to a gene: 9. This CDR3 reads CSVFRDRGGTGELFF. The CDR3, as DNA: TGCAGCGTTTTTCGTGACAGGGGCGGCACCGGGGAGCTGTTTTTT.

This clonotype was recorded at least ten times. The chain uses TRBV19 and TRBJ2-1; no firm D call. V gave up 3 bases and J gave up 7 bases, with 10 bases separating them. The CDR3 length is 13 residues. The V gene's germline CDR1 is LNHDA and CDR2 SQIVND (reference sequence). CDR3 in amino acids: CASSMLGANEQFF. CDR3 DNA: TGTGCCAGTAGTATGCTCGGAGCAAATGAGCAGTTCTTC.

In this sample, this clonotype turned up many times. The CDR3 spells CASSLANGGNEQFF. The CDR3 nucleotides are TGCGCCAGCAGCTTGGCAAACGGGGGGAATGAGCAGTTCTTC. J is TRBJ2-1 and V is TRBV5-1; 7 bases are a match to TRBD2. V lost 0 bases and J lost 7; bases outside the gene matches: 4. This CDR3 contains 14 residues. Germline V gives CDR1 SGHRS, CDR2 YFSETQ.

Only a few counts were recorded for this clonotype. V gene TRBV5-1 combines with J gene TRBJ2-6; 9 positions agree with TRBD1. CDR3 size: 16 residues. Trimming cost V 7 bases and J 2 bases; bases outside gene matches: 7. The germline gives CDR1 SGHRS, CDR2 YFSETQ. The CDR3 loop reads CASWDRELAGANVLTF. CDR3 coding DNA: TGCGCCAGCTGGGACAGGGAGCTTGCTGGGGCCAACGTCCTGACTTTC.

In the case of this clonotype: This likely stems from a read error, as it lies one base from a far larger clone. The chain recombines TRBV11-2 with TRBJ2-7; 10 bases align to TRBD1. The germline V gene has CDR1 SGHAT and CDR2 FQNNGV. The CDR3 contains 15 residues. CDR3 region: CTSSQTGTGVYEQYF. The CDR3 nucleotides read TGCACCAGCAGCCAAACCGGGACAGGGGTCTACGAGCAGTACTTC.

In this sample, this clonotype turned up many times. The chain carries TRBV11-2 and TRBJ2-7; D is unresolved. CDR3 length: 12 residues. V gave up 0 bases and J gave up 4 bases, with 4 bases separating them. From germline, CDR1 is SGHAT and CDR2 FQNNGV. Here the CDR3 DNA reads TGTGCCAGCAGCTTAGACCTATACGAGCAGTACTTC. Protein sequence: CASSLDLYEQYF.

This clonotype occurred many times. This chain connects TRBV7-3 to TRBJ1-5; D not certain. V was clipped by 0 bases and J by 4 bases, with 4 bases between them. This CDR3 region has 13 residues. Per the germline V gene, CDR1 is SGHTA and CDR2 is FQGTGA. CDR3 DNA sequence: TGTGCCAGCAGCTTAACGTTTAATCAGCCCCAGCATTTT. It yields the protein CASSLTFNQPQHF.

This clonotype was detected many times. The chain employs TRBV19 and TRBJ2-2, with D perhaps TRBD1 (5 bases). The V and J ends lost 0 bases and 4 bases respectively, with 6 bases between them. Per the germline V gene, CDR1 is LNHDA and CDR2 is SQIVND (reference sequence). The CDR3 loop spans 14 amino acids. The CDR3 DNA is TGTGCCAGTAGTATAGACAGGGCCACCGGGGAGCTGTTTTTT. Residues: CASSIDRATGELFF.

This clonotype was counted many times. This chain joins TRBV25-1 and TRBJ2-3; D is perhaps TRBD2 (6 bases). This CDR3 is built from 15 residues. Looked up from germline, CDR1 is MGHDK and CDR2 is SYGVNS. V was pared by 3 bases and J by 6 bases, with 16 bases between. CDR3 nucleotide sequence: TGTGCCAGCAGTGAGCCTGGAGGGAGGCGGGATACGCAGTATTTT. Translating it yields CASSEPGGRRDTQYF.

The sample holds many counts of this clonotype. The rearrangement joins TRBV6-8 to TRBJ2-4; possible D gene TRBD2, 7 bases. The CDR3 extends over 15 amino acids. Trimming removed 7 bases at V and 8 bases at J, with 21 bases between. Germline CDR1 reads MNHGY; CDR2 reads SAAAGT. The CDR3 DNA is TGTGCCAGCACCCCGAGACACCAAGGGGGGGACATTCAGTACTTC. Amino acids: CASTPRHQGGDIQYF.

Many counts were recorded for this clonotype. J is TRBJ2-1 and V is TRBV2; 9 bases are shared with TRBD2. Germline assignment: CDR1 SNHLY and CDR2 FYNNEI. The J segment lost 8 bases and the V segment lost 8 bases, leaving 10 bases of the junction unmatched. The CDR3 loop spans 14 amino acids. The chain's CDR3 is CASGTSGRHDEQFF. CDR3 nucleotide sequence: TGTGCCAGCGGTACCAGCGGGAGGCACGATGAGCAGTTCTTC.

This clonotype was seen ten or more times. The chain uses TRBV19 and TRBJ2-2, with D possibly called TRBD1 or TRBD2 (5 bases each). Germline loops: CDR1 LNHDA, CDR2 SQIVND (reference sequence). The CDR3 has 15 residues. With 7 bases removed from V and 2 bases from J, the gap between germline ends came to 14 bases. CDR3 coding DNA: TGTGCCAGTAACCAGGGACCGCTAAACACCGGGGAGCTGTTTTTT. It yields the protein CASNQGPLNTGELFF.

This clonotype was counted at least ten times. The chain uses TRBV5-6 and TRBJ2-1; TRBD2 matches at 14 bases. The V segment lost 3 bases and the J segment 13 bases; nucleotides outside the gene matches: 9. The germline V gene encodes CDR1 SGHDT and CDR2 YYEEEE. The CDR3 length is 15 residues. In nucleotides, the CDR3 is TGTGCCAGCAGCTCCGGGACTAGCGGGGGCCCGGGCCAGTTCTTC. This sequence encodes CASSSGTSGGPGQFF.

This clonotype was recorded many times. The chain is built from TRBV10-3 and TRBJ2-2; D unclear. The CDR3 loop spans 17 amino acids. The V end lost 0 bases, the J end lost 0 bases, and 11 bases lay between the germline ends. Germline CDR1 ENHRY, CDR2 SYGVKD. DNA for the CDR3: TGTGCCATCAGTGAGTCTCCCTTGTACGCGAACACCGGGGAGCTGTTTTTT. Protein: CAISESPLYANTGELFF.